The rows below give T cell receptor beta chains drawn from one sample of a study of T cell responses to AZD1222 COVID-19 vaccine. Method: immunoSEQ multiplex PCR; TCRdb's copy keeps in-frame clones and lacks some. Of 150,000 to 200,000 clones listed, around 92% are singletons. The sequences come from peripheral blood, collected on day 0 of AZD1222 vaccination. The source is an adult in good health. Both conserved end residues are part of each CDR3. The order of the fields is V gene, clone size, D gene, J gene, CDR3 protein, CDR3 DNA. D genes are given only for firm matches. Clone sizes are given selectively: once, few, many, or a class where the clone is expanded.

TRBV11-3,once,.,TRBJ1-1,CASSFDMGNTEAFF,TGTGCCAGCAGCTTTGACATGGGGAACACTGAAGCTTTCTTT
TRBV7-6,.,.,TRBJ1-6,CASSPSTQNSPLHF,TGTGCCAGCAGCCCGAGTACCCAAAATTCACCCCTCCACTTT
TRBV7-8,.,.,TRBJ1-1,CASSLAEQGGLDEAFF,TGTGCCAGCAGCTTAGCAGAACAAGGGGGGCTTGATGAAGCTTTCTTT
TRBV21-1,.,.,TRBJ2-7,CASSASLPPGQGTYEQYF,TGTGCCAGCAGCGCAAGCTTACCACCGGGACAGGGGACCTACGAGCAGTACTTC
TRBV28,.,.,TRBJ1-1,CASSFQGRYAFF,TGTGCCAGCAGTTTCCAAGGGCGGTATGCTTTCTTT
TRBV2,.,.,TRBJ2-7,CASSEKGYEQYF,TGTGCCAGCAGTGAAAAGGGGTACGAGCAGTACTTC
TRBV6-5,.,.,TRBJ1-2,CASSYTGLSYGYTF,TGTGCCAGCAGTTACACGGGGCTTAGCTATGGCTACACCTTC
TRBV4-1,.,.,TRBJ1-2,CASSQGSGAGMGGYTF,TGCGCCAGCAGCCAAGGTTCAGGGGCCGGCATGGGTGGCTACACCTTC
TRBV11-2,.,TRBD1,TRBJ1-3,CASSLGWTGGSGNTIYF,TGTGCCAGCAGCTTAGGCTGGACAGGGGGCTCTGGAAACACCATATATTTT
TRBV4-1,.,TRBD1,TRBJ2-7,CASSHPGQGAYEQYF,TGCGCCAGCAGCCACCCGGGACAGGGGGCCTACGAGCAGTACTTC
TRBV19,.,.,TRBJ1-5,CASSTSNQPQHF,TGTGCCAGTAGTACCAGCAATCAGCCCCAGCATTTT
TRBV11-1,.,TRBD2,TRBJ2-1,CASSMPGTIYEQFF,TGTGCCAGCAGCATGCCCGGGACTATCTATGAGCAGTTCTTC
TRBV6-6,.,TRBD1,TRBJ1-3,CASSSQTGGGNTIYF,TGTGCCAGCAGTTCCCAGACAGGGGGGGGAAACACCATATATTTT
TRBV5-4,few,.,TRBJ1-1,CASSARQVRLNTEAFF,TGTGCCAGCAGCGCCCGACAGGTTCGGCTGAACACTGAAGCTTTCTTT
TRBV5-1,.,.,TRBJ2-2,CASSLKHYTGELFF,TGCGCCAGCAGCTTGAAGCACTACACCGGGGAGCTGTTTTTT
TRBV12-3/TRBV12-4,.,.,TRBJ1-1,CASTPYGGEAFF,TGTGCCAGCACCCCCTACGGGGGGGAAGCTTTCTTT
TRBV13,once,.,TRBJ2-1,CASSHNGGYNEQFF,TGTGCCAGCAGCCACAATGGGGGCTACAATGAGCAGTTCTTC
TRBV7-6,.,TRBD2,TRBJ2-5,CASSRLAGEETQYF,TGTGCCAGCAGCCGTCTAGCGGGTGAAGAGACCCAGTACTTC
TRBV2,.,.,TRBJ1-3,CASSETAGNTIYF,TGTGCCAGCAGTGAAACAGCAGGAAACACCATATATTTT
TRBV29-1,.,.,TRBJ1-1,CSTGGEGVRAFF,TGCAGCACCGGGGGAGAGGGAGTCAGGGCTTTCTTT
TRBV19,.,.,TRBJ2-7,CASSISVRGPWEQYF,TGTGCCAGTAGTATTAGTGTGCGGGGGCCGTGGGAGCAGTACTTC
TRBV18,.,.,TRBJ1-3,CASSPEVRSGNTIYF,TGTGCCAGCTCACCAGAGGTCCGCTCTGGAAACACCATATATTTT
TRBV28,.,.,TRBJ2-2,CASRLGTIGELFF,TGTGCCAGCAGACTGGGGACAATCGGGGAGCTGTTTTTT
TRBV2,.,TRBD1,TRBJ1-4,CASSRQGARTNEKLFF,TGTGCCAGCAGTAGGCAGGGGGCGCGAACTAATGAAAAACTGTTTTTT
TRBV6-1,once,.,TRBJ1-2,CASSEGYSYGYTF,TGTGCCAGCAGTGAAGGGTACTCGTATGGCTACACCTTC
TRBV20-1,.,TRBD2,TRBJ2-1,CSASYPSGGIGEQFF,TGCAGTGCTAGTTACCCTAGCGGGGGGATCGGAGAGCAGTTCTTC
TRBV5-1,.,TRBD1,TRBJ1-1,CASSWRPGGQGNTEAFF,TGCGCCAGCAGCTGGAGACCAGGAGGACAGGGGAACACTGAAGCTTTCTTT
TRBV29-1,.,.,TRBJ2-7,CSVGQKGYEQYF,TGCAGCGTTGGGCAAAAAGGCTACGAGCAGTACTTC
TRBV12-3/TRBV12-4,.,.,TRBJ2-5,CASSFRRETQYF,TGTGCCAGCAGTTTCCGAAGGGAGACCCAGTACTTC
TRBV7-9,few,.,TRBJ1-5,CASSPLGGSNQPQHF,TGTGCCAGCAGCCCACTGGGGGGTAGCAATCAGCCCCAGCATTTT
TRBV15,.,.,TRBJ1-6,CATSRDLDSPLHF,TGTGCCACCAGCAGAGATCTTGATTCACCCCTCCACTTT
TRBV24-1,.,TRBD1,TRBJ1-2,CATSESGGYGYTF,TGTGCCACCAGTGAGTCAGGGGGCTATGGCTACACCTTC
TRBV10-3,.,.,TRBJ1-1,CAIKQVEWGVEAFF,TGTGCCATCAAACAGGTAGAATGGGGTGTCGAAGCTTTCTTT
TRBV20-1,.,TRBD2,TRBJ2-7,CSGRGFYEQYF,TGCAGTGGGCGGGGGTTTTACGAGCAGTACTTC
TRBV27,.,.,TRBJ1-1,CASSKLKEGLNTEAFF,TGTGCCAGCAGCAAACTTAAGGAGGGATTGAACACTGAAGCTTTCTTT
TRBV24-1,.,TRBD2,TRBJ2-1,CATSDQGLAGAEQFF,TGTGCCACCAGTGATCAAGGACTAGCGGGGGCAGAGCAGTTCTTC
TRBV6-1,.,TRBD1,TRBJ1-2,CASSEEAGGSYGYTF,TGTGCCAGCAGTGAAGAGGCAGGGGGCTCGTATGGCTACACCTTC
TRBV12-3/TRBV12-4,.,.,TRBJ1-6,CASSSGWDSPLHF,TGTGCCAGCAGTTCCGGCTGGGATTCACCCCTCCACTTT
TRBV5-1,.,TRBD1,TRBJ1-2,CASLINPGQGAEGYTF,TGCGCCAGCCTAATTAACCCGGGACAGGGAGCGGAGGGCTACACCTTC
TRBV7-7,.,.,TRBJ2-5,CASSLVGQGTETQYF,TGTGCCAGCAGCTTAGTTGGGCAGGGCACGGAGACCCAGTACTTC